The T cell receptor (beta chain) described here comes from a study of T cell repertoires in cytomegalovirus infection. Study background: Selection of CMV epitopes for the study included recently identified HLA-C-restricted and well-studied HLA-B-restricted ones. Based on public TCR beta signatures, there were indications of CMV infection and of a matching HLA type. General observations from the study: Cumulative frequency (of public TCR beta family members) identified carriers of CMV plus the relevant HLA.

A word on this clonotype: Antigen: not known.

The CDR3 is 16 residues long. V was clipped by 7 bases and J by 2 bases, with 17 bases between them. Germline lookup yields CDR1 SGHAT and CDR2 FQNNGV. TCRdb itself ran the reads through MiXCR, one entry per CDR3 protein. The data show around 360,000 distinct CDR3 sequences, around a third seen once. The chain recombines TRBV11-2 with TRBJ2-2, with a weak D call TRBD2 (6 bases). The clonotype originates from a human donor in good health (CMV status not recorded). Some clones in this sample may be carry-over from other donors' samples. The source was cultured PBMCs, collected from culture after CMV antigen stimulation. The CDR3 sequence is CASTPTHGSNTGELFF. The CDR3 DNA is TGTGCCAGCACCCCGACCCACGGGAGCAACACCGGGGAGCTGTTTTTT. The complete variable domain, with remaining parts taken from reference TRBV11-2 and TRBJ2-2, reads EAGVAQSPRYKIIEKRQSVAFWCNPISGHATLYWYQQILGQGPKLLIQFQNNGVVDDSQLPKDRFSAERLKGVDSTLKIQPAKLEDSAVYLCASTPTHGSNTGELFFGEGSRLTVL.